This passage covers 29 T cell receptor beta chains from one sample sequenced in a study of OX40 agonist ivuxolimab in advanced cancers. Only in-frame clones appear in the TCRdb table, and some are missing; sequencing was by immunoSEQ multiplex PCR. The sample shows some 100,000 clones, less than 90% of them seen only once. This specimen consisted of CD4+ or CD8+ T cells sorted from blood, obtained in a trial of the OX40 agonist ivuxolimab. Receptors originate from an adult with an advanced solid tumor such as melanoma, head and neck, liver or kidney cancer.

The chain is built from TRBV9 and TRBJ2-1, with TRBD2 matching 11 bases. Germline CDR1 SGDLS, CDR2 YYNGEE. The junction had 10 bases not matched to a gene; V was cut back by 4 bases and J by 4 bases. This CDR3 comprises 17 residues. The CDR3 nucleotides are TGTGCCAGCAGCCCGCGGGGAACTAGCGGGGGTTACAATGAGCAGTTCTTC. Protein sequence: CASSPRGTSGGYNEQFF. Variable domain in full (rest from reference TRBV9 and TRBJ2-1): DSGVTQTPKHLITATGQRVTLRCSPRSGDLSVYWYQQSLDQGLQFLIQYYNGEERAKGNILERFSAQQFPDLHSELNLSSLELGDSALYFCASSPRGTSGGYNEQFFGPGTRLTVL.

This chain links TRBV27 with TRBJ1-2; a possible D gene is TRBD1 (5 bases). V lost 5 bases and J 6 bases, leaving 19 bases between the germline ends. The CDR3 contains 15 residues. CDR1 MNHEY and CDR2 SMNVEV come from the germline V gene (reference sequence). The CDR3, as DNA: TGTGCCAGCAGTCTCCGGGACGTCAAGGTGGATGGCTACACCTTC. It translates to CASSLRDVKVDGYTF.

This clone was counted between two and nine times. The rearrangement links TRBV19 to TRBJ2-4, with 12 positions matching TRBD2. Trimming removed 5 bases from V and 9 bases from J; junction bases left unmatched: 11. This CDR3 has 16 amino acids. Germline V gene data show CDR1 as LNHDA and CDR2 as SQIVND (reference sequence). The chain's CDR3 is CASSDSSGGALSIQYF. CDR3 sequence (DNA): TGTGCCAGTAGTGATTCTAGCGGGGGGGCCCTGTCCATTCAGTACTTC. The complete variable domain, with remaining parts taken from reference TRBV19 and TRBJ2-4, reads DGGITQSPKYLFRKEGQNVTLSCEQNLNHDAMYWYRQDPGQGLRLIYYSQIVNDFQKGDIAEGYSVSREKKESFPLTVTSAQKNPTAFYLCASSDSSGGALSIQYFGAGTRLSVL.

V and J are TRBV20-1 and TRBJ2-7; D unclear. Trimming took 6 bases from V and 4 from J, leaving 10 bases between them. Germline CDR1 and CDR2: DFQATT and SNEGSKA (reference sequence). CDR3 length equals 11 residues. The CDR3 sequence is CSAPLQYEQYV. The CDR3 DNA reads as TGCAGTGCGCCCCTACAGTACGAGCAGTACGTC.

CDR3 nucleotide sequence: TGTGCCAGCAGCCCCCGCGGAGGCAACACTGAAGCTTTCTTT. Residues: CASSPRGGNTEAFF. This rearrangement joins TRBV7-2 to TRBJ1-1, with D unclear. Germline values: CDR1 SGHTA, CDR2 FQGNSA. Trimming stripped 5 bases from V and 2 bases from J, with 12 bases between. CDR3 length equals 14 residues. The full variable domain, rest sourced from reference TRBV7-2 and TRBJ1-1, is GAGVSQSPSNKVTEKGKDVELRCDPISGHTALYWYRQSLGQGLEFLIYFQGNSAPDKSGLPSDRFSAERTGGSVSTLTIQRTQQEDSAVYLCASSPRGGNTEAFFGQGTRLTVV.

The chain joins TRBV6-1 to TRBJ2-5; 10 nucleotides line up with TRBD1. Germline V CDR1 and CDR2: MNHNS, SASEGT. V shed 7 bases, J shed 4 bases, and the junction held 3 bases outside the gene matches. The CDR3 is made up of 13 amino acids. In DNA form, the CDR3 reads TGTGCCAGCATGGGGACAGGGGTAGAGACCCAGTACTTC. This sequence encodes CASMGTGVETQYF.

V and J are TRBV29-1 and TRBJ2-7; 7 nucleotides match TRBD1. Germline V lookup: CDR1 SQVTM, CDR2 ANQGSEA. The trim removed 5 bases at V and 6 bases at J, leaving 10 bases unmatched. The CDR3 totals 13 residues. In DNA, the CDR3 is TGCAGCGTTAATCCGCAGGGGGATAGCGAGCAGTACTTC. Amino acid sequence: CSVNPQGDSEQYF.

The chain couples TRBV7-6 to TRBJ1-5; perhaps TRBD1 as D (6 bases). Trimming stripped 3 bases from V and 5 bases from J, with 8 bases between. CDR1 and CDR2 (germline): SGHVS, FNYEAQ. This CDR3 region has 13 residues. The CDR3 spells CASSFNRDQPQHF. In nucleotides, the CDR3 is TGTGCCAGCAGCTTTAACAGGGATCAGCCCCAGCATTTT.

The rearrangement uses TRBV6-4 and TRBJ1-2; 7 nucleotides match TRBD1. Trimming removed 7 bases from V and 6 bases from J; junction bases left unmatched: 8. Germline V CDR1 and CDR2: MRHNA, SNTAGT. This CDR3 contains 13 residues. In DNA, the CDR3 is TGTGCCAGCAAGGGGGACAGCTTCGATGGCTACACCTTC. This sequence encodes CASKGDSFDGYTF.

CDR3 region: CASKPYEQYV. In nucleotides, the CDR3 is TGCGCCAGCAAACCTTACGAGCAGTACGTC. V usage is TRBV10-1 and J usage is TRBJ2-7, with D uncertain. V lost 7 bases and J lost 4, with 5 bases in between. CDR1 and CDR2 (germline): WNHNN, SYGVQD (reference sequence). CDR3 size: 10 residues.

V is TRBV5-8 and J is TRBJ1-5; D remains unclear. The CDR3 is 12 amino acids. Between the trimmed V and J ends, which lost 3 bases and 7 bases, there was a span of 8 bases. Germline V gene lookup returns CDR1 SGHTS and CDR2 YDEGEE. CDR3 nucleotides: TGTGCCAGCAGCTGGGGTATGCAGCCCCAGCATTTT. It specifies CASSWGMQPQHF.

About this clone: Germline and junction disagree at one end, which may indicate a read error. Other DNA sequences in the sample encode the same CDR3. The J gene is TRBJ1-6, the V gene TRBV5-6; possible D gene TRBD1, 6 bases. Germline loops: CDR1 SGHDT, CDR2 YYEEEE. CDR3 length: 16 amino acids. Here the CDR3 DNA reads TGTGCTAGCACCACTGCCCCCCAACAGGGAAAACCACCCCTCCACTTT. Its translation: CASTTAPQQGKPPLHF. Using reference TRBV5-6 and TRBJ1-6 for the parts outside the CDR3, the full variable domain is DAGVTQSPTHLIKTRGQQVTLRCSPKSGHDTVSWYQQALGQGPQFIFQYYEEEERQRGNFPDRFSGHQFPNYSSELNVNALLLGDSALYLCASTTAPQQGKPPLHFGNGTRLTVT.

This clone was seen a few times. V and J are TRBV18 and TRBJ2-7, with a weak D call TRBD1 (5 bases). The V end lost 3 bases, the J end lost 3 bases, and 9 bases lay between the germline ends. CDR3 size: 13 residues. Germline CDR1 and CDR2: KGHSH and LQKENI. The CDR3 region is CASSPGTGYEQYV. DNA for the CDR3: TGTGCCAGCTCACCGGGCACAGGCTACGAGCAGTACGTC.

This clone was seen a single time. The V gene is TRBV7-2, the J gene TRBJ1-2; 11 bases agree with TRBD1. Unmatched junction bases numbered 7, after V lost 5 bases and J lost 8 bases. Germline V gene lookup returns CDR1 SGHTA and CDR2 FQGNSA. The CDR3 length is 14 residues. CDR3 region: CASSPGQGARGYTF. The CDR3 nucleotides are TGTGCCAGCAGCCCAGGACAGGGGGCGAGGGGCTACACCTTC.

This chain joins TRBV19 and TRBJ1-5; tentative D call: TRBD1 (5 bases). The germline gives CDR1 LNHDA, CDR2 SQIVND (reference sequence). The V end lost 4 bases, the J end lost 2 bases, and 9 bases lay between the germline ends. The CDR3 is 14 residues long. The CDR3 loop is CASSTGYGNQPQHF. Here the CDR3 DNA reads TGTGCCAGTAGTACAGGGTATGGCAATCAGCCCCAGCATTTT.

The CDR3 sequence: CASSQSYRNQPQHF. In DNA, the CDR3 is TGCGCCAGCAGTCAATCCTACAGGAATCAGCCCCAGCATTTT. This chain uses TRBV23-1 with TRBJ1-5, with a tentative D call TRBD1 (5 bases). TRBV23-1 carries the ORF label, with uncertain function. This CDR3 has 14 amino acids. The V gene lost 0 bases and the J gene lost 4 bases, with 7 bases spanning the gap.

The rearrangement uses TRBV28 and TRBJ2-7; D not resolved. This CDR3 is built from 14 residues. The V end lost 6 bases, the J end lost 2 bases, and 14 bases lay between the germline ends. In germline, CDR1 is MDHEN, CDR2 SYDVKM. CDR3 bases: TGTGCCAGCAGGACCCCCGGGTTACCCTACGAGCAGTACGTC. It encodes CASRTPGLPYEQYV.

The rearrangement joins TRBV28 to TRBJ1-5; D uncertain. The germline V and J ends were trimmed by 8 bases and 5 bases, with 16 bases remaining between them. Germline V gene lookup returns CDR1 MDHEN and CDR2 SYDVKM. CDR3 length: 14 residues. The CDR3 coding sequence is TGTGCCAGCGGCCTAATAGACACTGATCAGCCCCAGCATTTT. This codes for CASGLIDTDQPQHF. The full variable domain, with the rest looked up from reference TRBV28 and TRBJ1-5, is DVKVTQSSRYLVKRTGEKVFLECVQDMDHENMFWYRQDPGLGLRLIYFSYDVKMKEKGDIPEGYSVSREKKERFSLILESASTNQTSMYLCASGLIDTDQPQHFGDGTRLSIL.

This chain links TRBV11-1 with TRBJ2-1, with TRBD2 matching 11 bases. Germline-derived CDR1 and CDR2 are SGHAT and FQDESV (reference sequence). The V gene end was trimmed by 10 bases and the J gene end by 9 bases; junction bases not matched to a gene: 14. This CDR3 comprises 15 residues. Here the CDR3 reads CATGPDSGGAGEQFF. The CDR3 nucleotides read TGTGCCACCGGGCCGGATAGCGGGGGGGCCGGTGAGCAGTTCTTC.

The chain couples TRBV7-3 to TRBJ1-2, with D maybe TRBD1 (5 bases). Trimming took 4 bases from V and 2 from J, leaving 23 bases between them. Germline V gene lookup returns CDR1 SGHTA and CDR2 FQGTGA. The length of the CDR3 is 18 residues. This CDR3 is CASSYRDPRSTGNYGYTF. CDR3 nucleotide sequence: TGTGCCAGCAGCTACCGGGACCCCCGTTCGACGGGAAACTATGGCTACACCTTC.

The chain employs TRBV6-5 and TRBJ2-7; D assignment may be TRBD1 or TRBD2 (5 bases each). CDR1 is MNHEY and CDR2 is SVGAGI in the germline V gene. The CDR3 spans 11 residues. V lost 6 bases to trimming and J lost 11 bases, with 14 bases between them. The CDR3, as DNA: TGTGCCAGCAGCACCGGGGCCCTCGAGTACTTC. Its protein is CASSTGALEYF.

J is TRBJ1-1 and V is TRBV11-3, with D hard to call. The germline V and J ends were trimmed by 2 bases and 5 bases, with 9 bases remaining between them. The germline CDR1 and CDR2 sequences are SGHNT and YENEEA. The CDR3 loop spans 13 amino acids. The CDR3 nucleotides are TGTGCCAGCAGCTTAACGGCAGAAACTGAAGCTTTCTTT. It encodes CASSLTAETEAFF. Together with reference TRBV11-3 and TRBJ1-1, the CDR3 gives the full variable domain: EAGVVQSPRYKIIEKKQPVAFWCNPISGHNTLYWYLQNLGQGPELLIRYENEEAVDDSQLPKDRFSAERLKGVDSTLKIQPAELGDSAVYLCASSLTAETEAFFGQGTRLTVV.

The chain uses TRBV5-5 and TRBJ1-5; D not certain. Trimming stripped 2 bases from V and 5 bases from J, with 8 bases between. Germline loops: CDR1 SGHKS, CDR2 YYEKEE (reference sequence). The CDR3 loop spans 13 amino acids. DNA of the CDR3: TGTGCCAGCAGCTTCCGCCCAGATCAGCCCCAGCATTTT. Its translation: CASSFRPDQPQHF.

In its sample, this clone was seen once. The V and J genes are TRBV11-2 and TRBJ1-3; no firm D call. This CDR3 is 16 amino acids long. The V gene's germline CDR1 is SGHAT and CDR2 FQNNGV. Between the trimmed V and J ends, which lost 6 bases and 0 bases, there was a span of 15 bases. CDR3 residues: CASRADQYYSGNTIYF. The CDR3 coding sequence is TGTGCCAGCAGAGCGGATCAGTATTACTCTGGAAACACCATATATTTT. Variable domain in full (rest from reference TRBV11-2 and TRBJ1-3): EAGVAQSPRYKIIEKRQSVAFWCNPISGHATLYWYQQILGQGPKLLIQFQNNGVVDDSQLPKDRFSAERLKGVDSTLKIQPAKLEDSAVYLCASRADQYYSGNTIYFGEGSWLTVV.

This chain joins TRBV10-3 and TRBJ1-6; D not resolved. Germline V CDR1 and CDR2: ENHRY, SYGVKD. The CDR3 is made up of 13 amino acids. Trimming cost V 8 bases and J 7 bases, with 12 bases left between them. CDR3: CAIGDPENSPLHF. The CDR3 nucleotides read TGTGCCATCGGAGACCCAGAGAATTCACCCCTCCACTTT.

The chain has TRBV4-1 and TRBJ1-2; no clear D gene. The germline V and J ends were trimmed by 0 bases and 8 bases, with 4 bases remaining between them. From germline, CDR1 is MGHRA and CDR2 YSYEKL. The CDR3 is 11 amino acids. The CDR3: CASSQDNGYTF. CDR3 coding DNA: TGCGCCAGCAGCCAAGATAACGGCTACACCTTC.

The chain combines TRBV6-1 with TRBJ2-1; tentatively, D is TRBD2 (5 bases). Trimming removed 3 bases from V and 0 bases from J, with 15 bases in between. From germline, CDR1 is MNHNS and CDR2 SASEGT. This CDR3 is built from 17 residues. This chain's CDR3 is CASSDKLGGVSYNEQFF. In nucleotides, the CDR3 is TGTGCCAGCAGTGACAAGCTCGGAGGAGTCTCCTACAATGAGCAGTTCTTC.

This clone has just one count. The rearrangement joins TRBV19 to TRBJ2-5; D is ambiguous. Germline V gene sequence: CDR1 LNHDA, CDR2 SQIVND (reference sequence). The CDR3 is 13 amino acids. V was trimmed by 0 bases and J by 1 base, leaving 3 bases between them. The DNA for the CDR3 is TGTGCCAGTAGTATAGACATCCAAGAGACCCAGTACTTC. Protein sequence: CASSIDIQETQYF. The full variable domain, with the rest looked up from reference TRBV19 and TRBJ2-5, is DGGITQSPKYLFRKEGQNVTLSCEQNLNHDAMYWYRQDPGQGLRLIYYSQIVNDFQKGDIAEGYSVSREKKESFPLTVTSAQKNPTAFYLCASSIDIQETQYFGPGTRLLVL.

The chain recombines TRBV5-1 with TRBJ1-6; D not certain. The V gene lost 4 bases and the J gene lost 2 bases, with 10 bases spanning the gap. The CDR3 totals 15 residues. Looked up from germline, CDR1 is SGHRS and CDR2 is YFSETQ. In nucleotides, the CDR3 is TGCGCCAGCAGCCTAGATGGCACCTATAATTCACCCCTCCACTTT. As protein: CASSLDGTYNSPLHF.